The 8 T cell receptor beta chains presented below share a single source sample, sequenced in a study of a mutant IDH1 vaccine in newly diagnosed glioma. The time point denotes: week 5, during vaccination. Every vaccine dose comprised 300 ug of mutant IDH1 20-mer peptide plus topical imiquimod. Clones were sequenced by immunoSEQ multiplex PCR, and TCRdb holds only the in-frame ones, with some missing. The repertoire holds around 51,000 clones, just under 80% seen once, with around 2% in the top ten. The antigens of these receptors remain unknown. The sample here was PBMCs, taken from a glioma patient whose treatment included an IDH1 peptide vaccine. The receptors derive from a woman aged 40 to 49 with glioma.

This clone was observed a handful of times. The chain employs TRBV5-4 and TRBJ1-2; TRBD1 agrees at 7 bases. V trimming: 4 bases; J trimming: 4 bases; junction bases outside the gene matches: 4. The germline V gene has CDR1 SGHNT and CDR2 YYREEE (reference sequence). The CDR3 is 13 residues long. CDR3: CASSAGQLYGYTF. CDR3 coding DNA: TGTGCCAGCAGCGCGGGACAGCTCTATGGCTACACCTTC. The variable domain in full, with the rest retrieved from reference TRBV5-4 and TRBJ1-2, is ETGVTQSPTHLIKTRGQQVTLRCSSQSGHNTVSWYQQALGQGPQFIFQYYREEENGRGNFPPRFSGLQFPNYSSELNVNALELDDSALYLCASSAGQLYGYTFGSGTRLTVV.

This chain links TRBV4-1 with TRBJ1-4, with D uncertain. The V and J ends lost 0 bases and 4 bases respectively, with 3 bases between them. Germline CDR1 and CDR2: MGHRA and YSYEKL. The CDR3 is made up of 13 amino acids. CDR3 DNA: TGCGCCAGCAGCCAAGAAGTTAATGAAAAACTGTTTTTT. It encodes CASSQEVNEKLFF.

This clone was counted a few times. The rearrangement joins TRBV6-5 to TRBJ1-6, with 10 bases lining up with TRBD1. This CDR3 is built from 16 residues. Germline assignment: CDR1 MNHEY and CDR2 SVGAGI. V was pared by 4 bases and J by 9 bases, with 9 bases of the junction left unmatched. CDR3 region: CASSWETGGDFSPLHF. The CDR3 bases are TGTGCCAGCAGTTGGGAGACAGGGGGCGATTTTTCACCCCTCCACTTT.

The rearrangement links TRBV5-1 to TRBJ2-5; tentatively, D is TRBD2 (7 bases). CDR3 length equals 15 residues. The V and J ends lost 0 bases and 2 bases respectively, with 11 bases between them. The germline V gene encodes CDR1 SGHRS and CDR2 YFSETQ. The CDR3 DNA follows: TGCGCCAGCAGCTTGGCCGGGGGGCTACAAGAGACCCAGTACTTC. This gives the protein CASSLAGGLQETQYF.

This chain connects TRBV19 to TRBJ1-3; TRBD1 matches 9 bases. The CDR3 loop spans 15 amino acids. The trim removed 10 bases at V and 1 base at J, leaving 8 bases unmatched. Germline assignment: CDR1 LNHDA and CDR2 SQIVND (reference sequence). CDR3: CATDRGIGSGNTIYF. The DNA of the CDR3 is TGTGCCACGGACAGGGGAATTGGGTCTGGAAACACCATATATTTT.

The rearrangement joins TRBV6-5 to TRBJ2-7, with 9 positions matching TRBD2. This CDR3 comprises 15 residues. Trimming cost V 2 bases and J 5 bases; bases outside gene matches: 7. Germline V gives CDR1 MNHEY, CDR2 SVGAGI. This chain's CDR3 is CASSYRASGVHEQYF. The CDR3, as DNA: TGTGCCAGCAGTTACAGGGCTAGCGGGGTCCACGAGCAGTACTTC.

This clone was recorded a few times. The chain has TRBV14 and TRBJ1-3; possibly TRBD1 for D (6 bases). From germline, CDR1 is SGHDN and CDR2 FVKESK. V was trimmed by 4 bases and J by 4 bases, leaving 14 bases between them. CDR3 length equals 15 residues. CDR3 sequence (DNA): TGTGCCAGCAGCCTGAGGGCAGGGGCGGGAAACACCATATATTTT. Protein product: CASSLRAGAGNTIYF.

The CDR3 DNA is TGCGCCAGCAGCCAAGAAAGAGCCTTGGCAGACATGAACACTGAAGCTTTCTTT. It codes for CASSQERALADMNTEAFF. V is TRBV4-1 and J is TRBJ1-1; D not resolved. CDR3 size: 18 residues. The V gene's germline CDR1 is MGHRA and CDR2 YSYEKL. Trimming took 0 bases from V and 0 from J, leaving 17 bases between them.